One and the same sample provided the 10 T cell receptor beta chains below, sequenced in a study of early T cells in non-severe SARS-CoV-2 infection. TCRdb passed the 5' RACE reads through MiXCR, listing each CDR3 protein once. The table has approximately 73,000 distinct CDR3 sequences, roughly 12% seen once. The specimen sequenced was whole blood. The receptors were gathered from an adult who was a healthcare worker with PCR-confirmed SARS-CoV-2 infection or an uninfected control (not recorded which).

J is TRBJ1-6 and V is TRBV11-2; D perhaps matches TRBD1 (6 bases). V was cut by 6 bases and J by 4 bases, with 13 bases left in between. Germline CDR1 reads SGHAT; CDR2 reads FQNNGV. The length of the CDR3 is 15 residues. The CDR3 sequence is CASRSWGHYNSPLHF. The CDR3, as DNA: TGTGCCAGCAGGTCTTGGGGACATTATAATTCACCCCTCCACTTT.

The table lists this clonotype with a few counts. The chain couples TRBV10-2 to TRBJ2-7; D gene uncertain. The V gene lost 0 bases and the J gene lost 3 bases, with 9 bases spanning the gap. Per germline, CDR1 WSHSY and CDR2 SAAADI. The CDR3 runs 14 residues. The CDR3 region is CASSESSDHYEQYF. The DNA of the CDR3 is TGCGCCAGCAGTGAGTCGAGCGATCACTACGAGCAGTACTTC.

The chain has TRBV6-5 and TRBJ2-1; D tentatively fits TRBD1 or TRBD2 (5 bases each). CDR1 and CDR2 (germline): MNHEY, SVGAGI. Trimming removed 6 bases from V and 4 bases from J, with 13 bases in between. The CDR3 is 14 amino acids. The CDR3: CASSPLGDYNEQFF. Written as DNA, the CDR3 is TGTGCCAGCAGCCCCCTGGGGGATTACAATGAGCAGTTCTTC.

This clonotype was counted at least ten times. This chain uses TRBV20-1 with TRBJ2-2; 7 nucleotides align to TRBD1. The CDR3 consists of 14 residues. Germline V gives CDR1 DFQATT, CDR2 SNEGSKA (reference sequence). V lost 3 bases to trimming and J lost 9 bases; unmatched junction nucleotides: 10. Here the CDR3 DNA reads TGCAGTGCTAGCCCTTCTACAGGGGCCCGGGAGCTGTTTTTT. Translating gives CSASPSTGARELFF.

V and J are TRBV7-2 and TRBJ2-1; TRBD2 agrees at 11 bases. Germline CDR1 and CDR2: SGHTA and FQGNSA. V trimming: 0 bases; J trimming: 8 bases; junction bases outside the gene matches: 6. There are 16 residues in the CDR3. The CDR3 region has the DNA TGTGCCAGCAGCTTAGCGCTACTAGCGGGAGACCATGAGCAGTTCTTC. It yields the protein CASSLALLAGDHEQFF.

This clonotype has ten or more counts. The V and J genes are TRBV10-3 and TRBJ2-1; weak D call: TRBD1 (6 bases). Germline-derived CDR1 and CDR2 are ENHRY and SYGVKD. The germline V and J ends were trimmed by 2 bases and 11 bases, with 10 bases remaining between them. The CDR3 extends over 12 amino acids. CDR3 sequence (DNA): TGTGCCATCAGTGAGGCCCGGGACAAGCAGTTCTTC. Its protein product is CAISEARDKQFF.

This chain connects TRBV5-6 to TRBJ1-1; D is unresolved. Germline values: CDR1 SGHDT, CDR2 YYEEEE. Trimming removed 4 bases from V and 3 bases from J, with 7 bases in between. This CDR3 is built from 12 residues. The CDR3 DNA follows: TGTGCCAGCAGCATAGGTGACACTGAAGCTTTCTTT. Residues: CASSIGDTEAFF.

This clonotype was detected only a few times. The chain combines TRBV28 with TRBJ1-5; no clear D gene. The germline V gene encodes CDR1 MDHEN and CDR2 SYDVKM. The length of the CDR3 is 12 residues. Trimming took 8 bases from V and 0 from J, leaving 5 bases between them. The chain's CDR3 is CASEVSNQPQHF. The CDR3, as DNA: TGTGCCAGCGAAGTTAGCAATCAGCCCCAGCATTTT.

This clonotype was detected ten times or more. The J gene is TRBJ2-2, the V gene TRBV11-2; a possible D gene is TRBD2 (5 bases). The V and J ends lost 3 bases and 1 base respectively, with 9 bases between them. This CDR3 is 15 amino acids long. Per germline, CDR1 SGHAT and CDR2 FQNNGV. The CDR3 here is CASSFTRGNTGELFF. CDR3 nucleotide sequence: TGTGCCAGCAGCTTTACTAGAGGGAACACCGGGGAGCTGTTTTTT. Supplemented by reference TRBV11-2 and TRBJ2-2, the full variable domain reads EAGVAQSPRYKIIEKRQSVAFWCNPISGHATLYWYQQILGQGPKLLIQFQNNGVVDDSQLPKDRFSAERLKGVDSTLKIQPAKLEDSAVYLCASSFTRGNTGELFFGEGSRLTVL.

The sample holds a few counts of this clonotype. The rearrangement joins TRBV28 to TRBJ2-1, with 7 bases lining up with TRBD1. Germline-derived CDR1 and CDR2 are MDHEN and SYDVKM. Losses at the gene ends were 10 bases for V and 2 bases for J; bases not matched to a gene: 17. The CDR3 length is 17 residues. CDR3 in amino acids: CATKARVGGNPYNEQFF. CDR3 DNA sequence: TGTGCCACCAAAGCTCGGGTAGGGGGCAATCCCTACAATGAGCAGTTCTTC.